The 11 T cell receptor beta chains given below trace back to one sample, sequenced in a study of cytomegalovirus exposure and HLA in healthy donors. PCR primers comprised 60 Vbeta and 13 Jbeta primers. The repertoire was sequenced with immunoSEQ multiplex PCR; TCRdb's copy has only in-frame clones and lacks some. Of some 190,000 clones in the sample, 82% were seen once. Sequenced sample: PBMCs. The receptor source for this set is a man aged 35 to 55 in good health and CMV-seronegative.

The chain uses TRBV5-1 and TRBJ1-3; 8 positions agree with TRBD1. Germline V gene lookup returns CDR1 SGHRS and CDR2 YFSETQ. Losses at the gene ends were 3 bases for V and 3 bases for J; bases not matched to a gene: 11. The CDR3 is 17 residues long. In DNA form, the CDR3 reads TGCGCCAGCAGCTCCGGTCCGACAGGGGAGGTTGGAAACACCATATATTTT. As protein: CASSSGPTGEVGNTIYF.

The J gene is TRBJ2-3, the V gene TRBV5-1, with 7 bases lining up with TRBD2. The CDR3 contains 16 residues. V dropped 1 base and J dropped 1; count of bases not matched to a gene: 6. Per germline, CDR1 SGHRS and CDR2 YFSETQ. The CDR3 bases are TGCGCCAGCAGCTTGATCGGGGGGACCGGCACAGATACGCAGTATTTT. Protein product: CASSLIGGTGTDTQYF.

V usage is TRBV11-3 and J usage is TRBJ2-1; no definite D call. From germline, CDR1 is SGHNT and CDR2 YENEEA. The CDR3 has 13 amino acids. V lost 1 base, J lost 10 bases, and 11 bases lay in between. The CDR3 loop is CASSLGLVREQFF. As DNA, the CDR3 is TGTGCCAGCAGCTTAGGTCTGGTCAGGGAGCAGTTCTTC.

The CDR3 sequence is CASSLDRVWTEAFF. The CDR3, as DNA: TGTGCCAGCAGCCTGGACAGGGTATGGACTGAAGCTTTCTTT. The rearrangement links TRBV6-1 to TRBJ1-1, with 8 nucleotides matching TRBD1. This CDR3 contains 14 residues. The V and J ends lost 6 bases and 5 bases, in that order; junction bases with no gene match: 8. CDR1 and CDR2 (germline): MNHNS, SASEGT.

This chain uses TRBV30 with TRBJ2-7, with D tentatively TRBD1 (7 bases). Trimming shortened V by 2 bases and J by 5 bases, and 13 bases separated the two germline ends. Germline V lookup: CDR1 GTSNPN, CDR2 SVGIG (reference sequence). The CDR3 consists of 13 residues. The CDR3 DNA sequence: TGTGCCTGGAGTCGGCCAGGGGGGCACGAGCAGTACTTC. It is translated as CAWSRPGGHEQYF.

The CDR3 DNA is TGCAGCGTTATGACAGGGTCTGGGGCCAACGTCCTGACTTTC. Its translation: CSVMTGSGANVLTF. The gene calls are TRBV29-1 and TRBJ2-6; TRBD1 matches at 7 bases. CDR1 and CDR2 from the germline V gene are SQVTM and ANQGSEA. The V and J ends lost 5 bases and 1 base, in that order; junction bases with no gene match: 2. There are 14 residues in the CDR3.

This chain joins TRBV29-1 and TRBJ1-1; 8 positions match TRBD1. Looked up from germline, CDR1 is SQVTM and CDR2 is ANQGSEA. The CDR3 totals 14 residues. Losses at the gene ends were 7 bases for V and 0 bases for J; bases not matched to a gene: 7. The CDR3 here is CSALDRGMNTEAFF. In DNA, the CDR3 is TGCAGCGCCCTTGACAGGGGTATGAACACTGAAGCTTTCTTT. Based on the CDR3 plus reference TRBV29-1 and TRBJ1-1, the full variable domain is SAVISQKPSRDICQRGTSLTIQCQVDSQVTMMFWYRQQPGQSLTLIATANQGSEATYESGFVIDKFPISRPNLTFSTLTVSNMSPEDSSIYLCSALDRGMNTEAFFGQGTRLTVV.

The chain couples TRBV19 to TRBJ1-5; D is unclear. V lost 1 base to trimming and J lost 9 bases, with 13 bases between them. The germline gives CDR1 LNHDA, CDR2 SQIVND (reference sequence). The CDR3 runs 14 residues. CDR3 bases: TGTGCCAGTAGTATAGCAGCGGAGTTTAGGCCCCAGCATTTT. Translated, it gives CASSIAAEFRPQHF.

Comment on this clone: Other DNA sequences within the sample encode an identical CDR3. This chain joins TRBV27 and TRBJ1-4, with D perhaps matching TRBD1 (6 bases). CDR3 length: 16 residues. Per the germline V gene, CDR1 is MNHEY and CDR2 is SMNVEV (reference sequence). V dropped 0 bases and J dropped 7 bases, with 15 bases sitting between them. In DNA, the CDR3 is TGTGCCAGCAGTTTATCGCCAGGGGTTTTGGGTGAAAAACTGTTTTTT. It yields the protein CASSLSPGVLGEKLFF.

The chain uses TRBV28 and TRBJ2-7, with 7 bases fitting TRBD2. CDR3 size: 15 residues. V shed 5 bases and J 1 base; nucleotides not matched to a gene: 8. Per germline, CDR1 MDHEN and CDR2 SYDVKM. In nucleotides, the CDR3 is TGTGCCAGCAGTCCGGGGGGTTCAGTGTCCTACGAGCAGTACTTC. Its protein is CASSPGGSVSYEQYF.

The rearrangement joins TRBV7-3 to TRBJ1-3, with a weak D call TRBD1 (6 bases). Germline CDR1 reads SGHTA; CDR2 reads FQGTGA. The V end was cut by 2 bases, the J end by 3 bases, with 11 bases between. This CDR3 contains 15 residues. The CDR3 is CASSLDAGVGNTIYF. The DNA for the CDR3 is TGTGCCAGCAGCTTAGACGCAGGGGTTGGAAACACCATATATTTT.